This T cell receptor (beta chain) comes out of a study of technical replicates of blood from a handful of donors. This CDR3 comprises 16 residues. V lost 2 bases, J lost 4 bases, and 3 bases stayed unmatched. Germline V gene lookup returns CDR1 LGHNA and CDR2 YNFKEQ. Assay used: immunoSEQ multiplex PCR; TCRdb lists only in-frame clones, some missing. In the table there are 85,000 to 95,000 clones, 90% to 96% of which are singletons. Sequencing used T cells isolated from PBMCs. The receptor was derived from a human donor in good health. V is TRBV4-2 and J is TRBJ2-2, with TRBD1 identical over 11 bases. The CDR3, as DNA: TGTGCCAGCAGCCAACCGGGACAGGGGGGCACCGGGGAGCTGTTTTTT. Protein: CASSQPGQGGTGELFF.